The 2 T cell receptor beta chains below come from one sample, sequenced in a study of radiotherapy plus CTLA-4 blockade in lung cancer. Method: immunoSEQ multiplex PCR; TCRdb's copy keeps in-frame clones and lacks some. Of some 110,000 clones in the sample, under 90% are singletons; the top ten hold 2.4%. Specimen: peripheral blood, collected from a patient treated with radiotherapy plus ipilimumab. Receptors were obtained from a human donor with non-small cell lung cancer that progressed on radiotherapy plus ipilimumab. Some clones in this sample may be carry-over from other donors' samples.

This sequence joins TRBV27 and TRBJ1-2; 12 bases match TRBD1. Trimming removed 2 bases from V and 5 bases from J; junction bases left unmatched: 9. This CDR3 contains 17 residues. The germline CDR1 and CDR2 sequences are MNHEY and SMNVEV (reference sequence). The DNA of the CDR3 is TGTGCCAGCAGTTTAGCCCCGGGACAGGGGGCCGTGTATGGCTACACCTTC. This translates into CASSLAPGQGAVYGYTF.

V and J are TRBV4-2 and TRBJ2-7; TRBD2 matches at 9 bases. The junction had 0 bases not matched to a gene; V was cut back by 0 bases and J by 0 bases. The CDR3 length is 15 residues. CDR1 and CDR2 (germline): LGHNA, YNFKEQ. CDR3 DNA sequence: TGTGCCAGCAGCCAAGAGCGGGGGGGCTCCTACGAGCAGTACTTC. It yields the protein CASSQERGGSYEQYF.